This entry features one T cell receptor (beta chain) sequence. The antigen is not known. This specimen comes from a study of shared clonotypes between healthy human individuals. On the study more broadly: The cohort comprised a couple of women and a few men. Their ages spanned 18 to 49 years.

Study results and limitations: All-four-donor shared clonotypes had higher generation probabilities than non-shared clonotypes did. Four donors held approximately 4.5% of naive CD4 clonotypes in common.

The CDR3 sequence is 12 residues long. V lost 6 bases, J lost 5 bases, and 8 bases lay in between. Germline V gives CDR1 LNHDA, CDR2 SQIVND (reference sequence). It was across several immunoSEQ plates that each subset's genomic DNA was evenly split. Using immunoSEQ multiplex PCR, the repertoire was profiled, and TCRdb retains in-frame clones only, with some absent. The data contain around 1.4 million clones, approximately 98.5% of them seen just once; the ten biggest clones take up about 0.4%. This TCR was recovered from a man aged 25-45 years in good health. The chain combines TRBV19 with TRBJ2-1; D remains ambiguous. Sequencing used naive CD4+ T cells sorted from blood. Subset of the sample: CD45RA+ positively selected. The chain's CDR3 is CASSFRHNEQFF. The CDR3 DNA follows: TGTGCCAGTAGCTTTAGACACAATGAGCAGTTCTTC.